This TCR beta chain was found in a study of cytomegalovirus exposure and HLA in healthy donors (dated by TCRdb to about 2017). Regarding the research as a whole: The roughly 670 repertoires of the first cohort and the 95 to 150 validation repertoires were produced on the same platform, according to a later analysis. To predict cytomegalovirus infection status, the study combined high-throughput TCR immunosequencing, statistical association of individual TCRs with disease status, and machine learning. The study was designed to test whether signatures of past pathogen exposure could be identified by cataloging public T cell receptors. Along with the roughly 670-subject first cohort, a separate validation cohort of over a hundred different subjects was used.

The library was generated by the immunoSEQ multiplex PCR assay. The source study handled its data this way. A statistical classification framework was developed to diagnose cytomegalovirus status using the catalog of TCR beta chain sequences. TCRdb mirrors the immuneACCESS table, restricted to in-frame sequences. Some clones are absent from its copies; in checked studies, under half trace to an unresolved V gene, and the reason for the others is unknown. From that table come the V and J calls and clone size; the DNA was used to work out D and trimming. This sample holds 140,000 to 150,000 clones; approximately 90% were observed only once. 0.69% of the sample is held by the ten biggest clonotypes. Deletion took 2 bases off V and 4 bases off J, with a span of 14 bases between the germline ends. The CDR3 runs 14 residues from the cysteine to the phenylalanine. Just CDR3 DNA is preserved here, 42 bases in frame from base 1. Per the germline V gene (reference sequence), GTSNPN is the CDR1 and SVGIG is the CDR2.

Here is what the overall study found, with its caveats: Of the cluster scores, 94% were above 0 in a later analysis, which found that TCRs clustered in the first cohort also tended to co-occur in the 130 or so validation repertoires. Cytomegalovirus status was reported to be diagnosed by the classifier with high specificity and sensitivity in both the original and validation cohorts. According to the authors, the approach could potentially be generalized to other disease states and immunological phenotypes. The study listed 164 TCR beta chains as associated with cytomegalovirus. Three of the identified cytomegalovirus-associated TCR beta chains were confirmed in vitro to be specific for cytomegalovirus antigens. The validation cohort had no HLA typing available for a later analysis, so co-occurrence within that cohort was assessed over all 120 or so repertoires. Most TCR sequences were seen in very few donors, while some public TCRs were found in many individuals.

Separate from the approximately 690-subject first cohort, the validation cohort of 95 to 150 subjects was the group to which the donors belonged. In the case of this clone: Its antigen specificity is not known. One base away there is no much larger clone; base qualities are not given.

The source is a man aged 18 to 29 in good health and CMV-seronegative. In this chain, TRBV30 is recombined with TRBJ1-2; no confident D gene assignment can be made. Sequencing was done on a sample of PBMCs. CDR3 loop: CAWSTPGQSYGYTF. In nucleotide form, the sequence is TGTGCCTGGAGTACCCCTGGGCAGAGCTATGGCTACACCTTC. Where the CDR3 stops, the reference TRBV30 and TRBJ1-2 genes take over; the full variable domain is SQTIHQWPATLVQPVGSPLSLECTVEGTSNPNLYWYRQAAGRGLQLLFYSVGIGQISSEVPQNLSASRPQDRQFILSSKKLLLSDSGFYLCAWSTPGQSYGYTFGSGTRLTVV.